This T cell receptor (beta chain) was captured in a study of blood T cell repertoires in COVID-19. Study context: T cells, B-cell-depleted T cells, or PBMCs supplied cDNA or gDNA.

Trimming shortened V by 4 bases and J by 0 bases, and 5 bases separated the two germline ends. The CDR3 covers 13 residues. The V gene's germline CDR1 is SGHTA and CDR2 FQGNSA. In the source study's methods: How many nucleated cells were present was estimated from reference gene primer amplification. Repertoires were generated with immunoSEQ multiplex PCR, while TCRdb's copy carries only in-frame clones and drops some. V and J calls and clone size are those listed in that table; D and trimming were worked out from the DNA. The data show hundreds of thousands of clones, with about 83% seen just once and 7.5% to 9% held by the top ten. This clone came up a few times.

The chain employs TRBV7-2 and TRBJ2-3; no reliable D call. The receptor was derived from a woman aged 50 to 60 with acute or convalescent COVID-19. The sample was peripheral blood. CDR3 DNA sequence: TGTGCCAGCAGCTCCCCTAGCACAGATACGCAGTATTTT. Protein: CASSSPSTDTQYF.